One and the same sample provided the 24 T cell receptor beta chains below, sequenced in a study of shared clonotypes between healthy human individuals. Profiled with immunoSEQ multiplex PCR; TCRdb holds only in-frame clones, not every one. Found here are about 2 million clones, 85% to 95% of them singletons; the top ten hold 0.13%. Sequencing used naive CD4+ T cells sorted from blood. Specified subset: CD45RA+ positively selected. These receptors were taken from a man younger than 35 in good health.

The chain is built from TRBV11-3 and TRBJ1-1; D not resolved. CDR3 length equals 13 residues. V gave up 3 bases and J gave up 4 bases, with 9 bases separating them. The germline V gene has CDR1 SGHNT and CDR2 YENEEA. In DNA, the CDR3 is TGTGCCAGCAGCTTGATCCGGGGCACTGAAGCTTTCTTT. Amino acid sequence: CASSLIRGTEAFF.

V usage is TRBV6-1 and J usage is TRBJ1-6, with D tentatively TRBD1 (6 bases). Germline lookup yields CDR1 MNHNS and CDR2 SASEGT. This CDR3 spans 17 amino acids. The V end lost 4 bases, the J end lost 12 bases, and 25 bases lay between the germline ends. CDR3 sequence: CASSGKDSILLPIPLHF. The CDR3 nucleotides read TGTGCCAGCAGTGGGAAGGACAGCATTCTATTACCTATACCCCTCCACTTT.

The chain carries TRBV12-5 and TRBJ2-2; D gene uncertain. The CDR3 consists of 13 residues. V was pared by 0 bases and J by 7 bases, with 6 bases between. CDR1 LGHNT and CDR2 FRNRAP come from the germline V gene. This CDR3 reads CASGLVLGGELFF. The CDR3 DNA sequence: TGTGCTAGTGGTTTGGTCTTAGGCGGGGAGCTGTTTTTT.

This sequence joins TRBV4-1 and TRBJ1-6, with D maybe TRBD1 (5 bases). V was cut by 0 bases and J by 10 bases, with 10 bases left in between. Germline CDR1 MGHRA, CDR2 YSYEKL. CDR3 length: 14 amino acids. CDR3 nucleotides: TGCGCCAGCAGCCAAGATCAGGGTGGCTCACCCCTCCACTTT. Translation: CASSQDQGGSPLHF.

Remarks on this clone: Other nucleotide sequences in the sample specify the same CDR3. The V call is TRBV19, the J call TRBJ2-7, with 7 positions matching TRBD1. The CDR3 has 13 amino acids. V gave up 2 bases and J gave up 3 bases; unmatched junction bases: 1. Germline V gene sequence: CDR1 LNHDA, CDR2 SQIVND (reference sequence). CDR3 nucleotides: TGTGCCAGTAGTATACGGGACAGCTACGAGCAGTACTTC. Encoded protein: CASSIRDSYEQYF.

The V call is TRBV27, the J call TRBJ1-3, with a weak D call TRBD1 (5 bases). There are 13 residues in the CDR3. Germline V CDR1 and CDR2: MNHEY, SMNVEV (reference sequence). V was shortened by 6 bases and J by 5 bases, with 11 bases between the two germline ends. The CDR3 nucleotides read TGTGCCAGCAGCTCCCCGGGACGAAACACCATATATTTT. Translated: CASSSPGRNTIYF.

V is TRBV6-6 and J is TRBJ1-5, with 9 bases lining up with TRBD1. CDR3 length: 16 residues. V gave up 2 bases and J gave up 6 bases; unmatched junction bases: 8. The germline CDR1 and CDR2 sequences are MNHNY and SVGAGI (reference sequence). CDR3 sequence (DNA): TGTGCCAGCAGTTACGAAATTGGGACAGGGCCTCAGCCCCAGCATTTT. Its translation is CASSYEIGTGPQPQHF.

The chain recombines TRBV21-1 with TRBJ2-2; TRBD1, as called in the table, went unchecked against the DNA. TRBV21-1 is an annotated pseudogene. The CDR3 loop spans 15 amino acids. In nucleotides, the CDR3 is TGTGCCAGCAGCCCGCGGACAGGGAAGACCGGGGAGCTGTTTTTT. Encoded protein: CASSPRTGKTGELFF.

This rearrangement joins TRBV6-5 to TRBJ1-1; D is possibly TRBD1 (6 bases). This CDR3 contains 13 residues. The V gene's germline CDR1 is MNHEY and CDR2 SVGAGI. V lost 2 bases and J lost 7, with 11 bases in between. This CDR3 is CASSYATGYEAFF. CDR3 coding DNA: TGTGCCAGCAGTTACGCGACAGGCTATGAAGCTTTCTTT.

Remarks on this clone: The sample carries other DNA sequences with the same CDR3. The V call is TRBV6-1, the J call TRBJ1-5, with TRBD1 matching 7 bases. Germline lookup yields CDR1 MNHNS and CDR2 SASEGT. The CDR3 consists of 14 residues. The junction had 6 bases not matched to a gene; V was cut back by 3 bases and J by 7 bases. CDR3 amino acids: CASSEGQGGQPQHF. The CDR3 DNA sequence: TGTGCCAGCAGTGAGGGCCAGGGGGGGCAGCCCCAGCATTTT.

The rearrangement links TRBV7-2 to TRBJ2-1; D remains ambiguous. Germline V lookup: CDR1 SGHTA, CDR2 FQGNSA. The CDR3 runs 15 residues. V shed 1 base and J shed 6 bases, with 13 bases lying between them. CDR3 nucleotides: TGTGCCAGCAGCTTAGATCGCGGTAGTAGCAATGAGCAGTTCTTC. It yields the protein CASSLDRGSSNEQFF.

This clone was seen a single time. This chain uses TRBV4-1 with TRBJ1-1, with D hard to call. The CDR3 has 15 amino acids. Trimming took off 1 base at V and 0 bases at J, with 9 bases between the two ends. Germline CDR1 MGHRA, CDR2 YSYEKL. CDR3 coding DNA: TGCGCCAGCAGCCAAGGACGGGGAATGAACACTGAAGCTTTCTTT. This codes for CASSQGRGMNTEAFF.

This chain uses TRBV7-9 with TRBJ1-1; 7 bases align to TRBD1. The CDR3 loop spans 13 amino acids. CDR1 SEHNR and CDR2 FQNEAQ come from the germline V gene (reference sequence). The ends lost 5 bases at V and 11 bases at J; junction bases unmatched: 11. The chain's CDR3 is CASSLNVQGRAFF. CDR3 DNA: TGTGCCAGCAGCCTCAATGTACAGGGGAGGGCTTTCTTT.

The chain couples TRBV30 to TRBJ1-1, with 7 bases identical to TRBD1. V shed 1 base, J shed 8 bases, and the junction held 13 bases outside the gene matches. The length of the CDR3 is 15 residues. Germline CDR1 reads GTSNPN; CDR2 reads SVGIG (reference sequence). CDR3 protein: CAWSASMTGRGEAFF. The CDR3, as DNA: TGTGCCTGGAGTGCGAGCATGACAGGGAGGGGGGAAGCTTTCTTT. The full variable domain, in which reference TRBV30 and TRBJ1-1 provide the parts outside the CDR3, is SQTIHQWPATLVQPVGSPLSLECTVEGTSNPNLYWYRQAAGRGLQLLFYSVGIGQISSEVPQNLSASRPQDRQFILSSKKLLLSDSGFYLCAWSASMTGRGEAFFGQGTRLTVV.

The gene calls are TRBV2 and TRBJ2-1; 7 bases line up with TRBD2. Looked up from germline, CDR1 is SNHLY and CDR2 is FYNNEI. The CDR3 is made up of 17 amino acids. Unmatched junction bases numbered 16, after V lost 4 bases and J lost 7 bases. The CDR3 region is CASSVIGGGVGFNEQFF. The CDR3 nucleotides read TGTGCCAGCAGTGTCATTGGCGGGGGAGTAGGCTTTAATGAGCAGTTCTTC.

The chain uses TRBV9 and TRBJ1-1; 7 bases align to TRBD1. From germline, CDR1 is SGDLS and CDR2 YYNGEE. This CDR3 has 14 amino acids. Trimming cost V 3 bases and J 1 base; bases outside gene matches: 3. The CDR3 nucleotides read TGTGCCAGCAGCGGGGGACAGCGGAACACTGAAGCTTTCTTT. Its protein is CASSGGQRNTEAFF.

The gene calls are TRBV7-9 and TRBJ1-1; the D is unclear. The CDR3 is made up of 12 amino acids. CDR1 and CDR2 (germline): SEHNR, FQNEAQ (reference sequence). Trimming shortened V by 1 base and J by 5 bases, and 5 bases separated the two germline ends. CDR3 sequence: CASSLVFTEAFF. In DNA form, the CDR3 reads TGTGCCAGCAGCTTAGTCTTTACTGAAGCTTTCTTT.

The rearrangement links TRBV7-9 to TRBJ1-1; no reliable D call. Trimming took 5 bases from V and 0 from J, leaving 7 bases between them. CDR1 and CDR2 (germline): SEHNR, FQNEAQ (reference sequence). The length of the CDR3 is 13 residues. CDR3 protein: CASSTDVNTEAFF. The CDR3 DNA is TGTGCCAGCAGCACGGACGTGAACACTGAAGCTTTCTTT. Combining the CDR3 with reference TRBV7-9 and TRBJ1-1 gives the whole variable domain DTGVSQNPRHKITKRGQNVTFRCDPISEHNRLYWYRQTLGQGPEFLTYFQNEAQLEKSRLLSDRFSAERPKGSFSTLEIQRTEQGDSAMYLCASSTDVNTEAFFGQGTRLTVV.

The V and J genes are TRBV27 and TRBJ2-7, with TRBD2 matching 11 bases. In germline, CDR1 is MNHEY, CDR2 SMNVEV (reference sequence). The CDR3 loop spans 15 amino acids. The V and J ends lost 3 bases and 4 bases, in that order; junction bases with no gene match: 5. The CDR3 DNA reads as TGTGCCAGCAGTTTGGGGACTAGCGGAGTATACGAGCAGTACTTC. Its protein product is CASSLGTSGVYEQYF.

V is TRBV7-3 and J is TRBJ2-5, with 11 bases fitting TRBD1. Per the germline V gene, CDR1 is SGHTA and CDR2 is FQGTGA. The CDR3 has 15 amino acids. J lost 4 bases, V lost 4 bases, and 5 bases had no gene match. This CDR3 reads CASSWGQGVRETQYF. The CDR3, as DNA: TGTGCCAGCAGCTGGGGACAGGGGGTTCGAGAGACCCAGTACTTC.

The chain has TRBV28 and TRBJ1-1, with no clear D. V dropped 3 bases and J dropped 0 bases, with 11 bases sitting between them. The length of the CDR3 is 15 residues. Germline CDR1 and CDR2: MDHEN and SYDVKM. The CDR3, as DNA: TGTGCCAGCAGTTTTCTGGAACGGCTGAACACTGAAGCTTTCTTT. Translating gives CASSFLERLNTEAFF.

As for this clone: The same CDR3 can be traced to other DNA sequences in this sample. This chain links TRBV6-1 with TRBJ2-1; 11 positions agree with TRBD2. Germline assignment: CDR1 MNHNS and CDR2 SASEGT. The CDR3 length is 14 residues. J gave up 5 bases and V 5 bases, and 2 bases lay outside the gene matches. The chain's CDR3 is CASSLAGGNNEQFF. The CDR3 DNA sequence: TGTGCCAGCAGTCTAGCGGGGGGAAACAATGAGCAGTTCTTC.

V is TRBV6-1 and J is TRBJ1-5; 10 bases agree with TRBD1. This CDR3 spans 14 amino acids. CDR1 and CDR2 from the germline V gene are MNHNS and SASEGT. The CDR3 sequence: CAGGVGTGDQPQHF. The CDR3 nucleotides read TGTGCGGGAGGTGTGGGGACAGGGGATCAGCCCCAGCATTTT.

Details on this clone: Sequence at one end of the junction differs from germline and may be a read error. This sequence joins TRBV7-7 and TRBJ2-5, with D perhaps matching TRBD1 or TRBD2 (5 bases each). Per the germline V gene, CDR1 is SSHAT and CDR2 is FNYEAQ (reference sequence). This CDR3 spans 14 amino acids. Written as DNA, the CDR3 is TGTGCTAGCAGCTTAGAGGGGTTACGGGAGACCCAGTACTTC. The encoded protein is CASSLEGLRETQYF. Full variable domain (outside the CDR3, taken from reference TRBV7-7 and TRBJ2-5): GAGVSQSPRYKVTKRGQDVTLRCDPISSHATLYWYQQALGQGPEFLTYFNYEAQPDKSGLPSDRFSAERPEGSISTLTIQRTEQRDSAMYRCASSLEGLRETQYFGPGTRLLVL.